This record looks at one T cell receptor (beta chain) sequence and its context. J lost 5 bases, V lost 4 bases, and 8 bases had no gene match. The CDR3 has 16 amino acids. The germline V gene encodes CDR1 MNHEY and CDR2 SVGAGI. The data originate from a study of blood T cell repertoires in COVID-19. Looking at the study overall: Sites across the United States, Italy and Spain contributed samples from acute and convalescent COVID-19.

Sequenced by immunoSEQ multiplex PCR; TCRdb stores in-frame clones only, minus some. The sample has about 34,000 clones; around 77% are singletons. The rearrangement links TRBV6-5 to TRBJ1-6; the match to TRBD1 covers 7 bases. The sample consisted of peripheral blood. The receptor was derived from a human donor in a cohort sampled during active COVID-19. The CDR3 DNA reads TGTGCCAGCAGTTTTTCCCGGGACAGAGATAATTCACCCCTCCACTTT. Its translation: CASSFSRDRDNSPLHF.